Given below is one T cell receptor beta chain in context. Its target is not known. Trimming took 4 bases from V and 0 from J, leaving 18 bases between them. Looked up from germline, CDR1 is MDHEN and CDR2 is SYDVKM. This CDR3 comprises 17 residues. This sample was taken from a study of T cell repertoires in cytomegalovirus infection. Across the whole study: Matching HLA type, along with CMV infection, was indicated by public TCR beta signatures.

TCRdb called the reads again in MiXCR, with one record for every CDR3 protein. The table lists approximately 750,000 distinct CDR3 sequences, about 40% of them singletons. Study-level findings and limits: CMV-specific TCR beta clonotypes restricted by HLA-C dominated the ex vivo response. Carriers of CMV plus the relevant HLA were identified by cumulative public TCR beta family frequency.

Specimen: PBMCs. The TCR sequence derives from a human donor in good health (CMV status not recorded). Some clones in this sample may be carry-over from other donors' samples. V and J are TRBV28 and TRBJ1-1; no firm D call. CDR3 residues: CASSSMESTGMNTEAFF. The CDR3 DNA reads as TGTGCCAGCAGTTCTATGGAGTCCACGGGCATGAACACTGAAGCTTTCTTT.